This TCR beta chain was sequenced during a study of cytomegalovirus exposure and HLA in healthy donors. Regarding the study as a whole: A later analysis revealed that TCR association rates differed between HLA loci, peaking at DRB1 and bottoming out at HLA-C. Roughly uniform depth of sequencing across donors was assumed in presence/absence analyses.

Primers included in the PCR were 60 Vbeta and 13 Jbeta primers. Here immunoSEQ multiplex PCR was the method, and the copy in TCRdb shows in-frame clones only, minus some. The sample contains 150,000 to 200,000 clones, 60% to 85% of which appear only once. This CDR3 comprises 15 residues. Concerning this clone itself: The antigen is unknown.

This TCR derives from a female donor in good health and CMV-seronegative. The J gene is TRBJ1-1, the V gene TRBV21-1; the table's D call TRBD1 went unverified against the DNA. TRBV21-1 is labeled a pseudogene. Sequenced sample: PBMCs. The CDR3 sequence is CASLQKGQGDTEAFF. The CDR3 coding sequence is TGTGCCAGCTTACAAAAGGGACAGGGAGATACTGAAGCTTTCTTT.